Each of the 27 T cell receptor beta chains below was sequenced from the same sample in a study of beta chain features in type 1 diabetes. For these TCRs, the target antigens are not known. What was sequenced were expressed TCRB transcripts, since all of the isolated RNA had been reverse transcribed. Here immunoSEQ multiplex PCR was the method, and the copy in TCRdb shows in-frame clones only, minus some. The table lists about 710,000 clones, over 11% of them singletons, with approximately 0.042% in the top ten. Study conclusions and caveats: Among all four CD4+ subsets, Type 1 diabetes patients had TCRB CDR3s that were moderately but significantly shorter.

The source material was naive CD4+ T cells from blood. The receptors were sampled from a young man with type 1 diabetes.

This clone occurred a few times. V and J are TRBV5-4 and TRBJ2-7, with TRBD2 identical over 13 bases. The trim removed 0 bases at V and 5 bases at J, leaving 8 bases unmatched. CDR3 length: 17 residues. The germline gives CDR1 SGHNT, CDR2 YYREEE (reference sequence). This chain's CDR3 is CASSLVETSGRSDEQYF. For the CDR3, the DNA is TGTGCCAGCAGCTTGGTTGAGACTAGCGGGAGGAGCGACGAGCAGTACTTC. The whole variable domain, filled in from reference TRBV5-4 and TRBJ2-7, reads ETGVTQSPTHLIKTRGQQVTLRCSSQSGHNTVSWYQQALGQGPQFIFQYYREEENGRGNFPPRFSGLQFPNYSSELNVNALELDDSALYLCASSLVETSGRSDEQYFGPGTRLTVT.

This clone has a handful of counts. This CDR3 reads CASSPSQGTFNQPQHF. DNA for the CDR3: TGTGCCAGTAGTCCCTCCCAGGGGACCTTTAATCAGCCCCAGCATTTT. V and J are TRBV19 and TRBJ1-5; D possibly corresponds to TRBD1 (6 bases). Trimming took 5 bases from V and 4 from J, leaving 18 bases between them. The germline V gene encodes CDR1 LNHDA and CDR2 SQIVND (reference sequence). The CDR3 is made up of 16 amino acids. The entire variable domain, with the rest obtained from reference TRBV19 and TRBJ1-5, is as follows: DGGITQSPKYLFRKEGQNVTLSCEQNLNHDAMYWYRQDPGQGLRLIYYSQIVNDFQKGDIAEGYSVSREKKESFPLTVTSAQKNPTAFYLCASSPSQGTFNQPQHFGDGTRLSIL.

The chain links TRBV9 to TRBJ1-2, with TRBD1 identical over 7 bases. The CDR3 consists of 15 residues. Per germline, CDR1 SGDLS and CDR2 YYNGEE. Trimming took 3 bases from V and 2 from J; bases not matched to a gene: 7. The CDR3 bases are TGTGCCAGCAGCGAGAGACAGGGTGGGAACTATGGCTACACCTTC. This codes for CASSERQGGNYGYTF.

This clone was observed a few times. The gene calls are TRBV27 and TRBJ2-7; weak D call: TRBD1 (6 bases). CDR1 and CDR2 (germline): MNHEY, SMNVEV (reference sequence). The CDR3 runs 12 residues. V lost 7 bases, J lost 5 bases, and 12 bases lay in between. CDR3 amino acids: CASIQGGDEQYF. CDR3 DNA: TGTGCCAGCATACAGGGTGGAGACGAGCAGTACTTC.

This clone was picked up a small number of times. The V call is TRBV27, the J call TRBJ1-5, with no clear D. V was pared by 6 bases and J by 9 bases, with 12 bases between. The CDR3 sequence is 12 residues long. The germline V gene has CDR1 MNHEY and CDR2 SMNVEV (reference sequence). CDR3 region: CASSSPGLPQHF. CDR3 coding DNA: TGTGCCAGCAGCTCCCCGGGGTTGCCCCAGCATTTT.

This clone showed up just a few times. The rearrangement uses TRBV5-1 and TRBJ2-2; possible D gene TRBD2, 6 bases. CDR3 length: 13 amino acids. Germline CDR1 reads SGHRS; CDR2 reads YFSETQ. V lost 10 bases to trimming and J lost 5 bases, with 15 bases between them. The CDR3 region is CAAAGSDTGELFF. The CDR3 DNA sequence: TGCGCCGCTGCCGGGAGTGATACCGGGGAGCTGTTTTTT.

This clone turned up a few times. The V call is TRBV5-1, the J call TRBJ2-1; the match to TRBD2 covers 9 bases. The CDR3 runs to 15 residues. After removal of 4 bases from V and 5 bases from J, the junction contained 7 bases not matched to a gene. Germline loops: CDR1 SGHRS, CDR2 YFSETQ. For the CDR3, the DNA is TGCGCCAGCAGCCCTGGGGTAGCGGGGGACAATGAGCAGTTCTTC. Its protein is CASSPGVAGDNEQFF.

The J gene is TRBJ2-1, the V gene TRBV4-3, with a tentative D call TRBD1 (6 bases). This CDR3 has 17 amino acids. V was trimmed by 0 bases and J by 2 bases, leaving 14 bases between them. Per germline, CDR1 LGHNA and CDR2 YSLEER. This CDR3 reads CASSQEARGGTYNEQFF. CDR3 nucleotide sequence: TGCGCCAGCAGCCAAGAGGCAAGAGGGGGAACCTACAATGAGCAGTTCTTC.

The V and J genes are TRBV27 and TRBJ1-1, with D unresolved. CDR1 and CDR2 from the germline V gene are MNHEY and SMNVEV (reference sequence). V was trimmed by 1 base and J by 6 bases, leaving 9 bases between them. The length of the CDR3 is 13 residues. The CDR3 region is CASSLFNSAEAFF. The CDR3 region has the DNA TGTGCCAGCAGTTTATTCAACAGCGCTGAAGCTTTCTTT.

This CDR3 reads CASSRGNRVGGELFF. CDR3 bases: TGTGCCAGCAGCCGGGGGAACAGGGTAGGCGGGGAGCTGTTTTTT. The gene calls are TRBV5-4 and TRBJ2-2; possibly TRBD1 or TRBD2 for D (6 bases each). V gave up 4 bases and J gave up 7 bases, with 17 bases separating them. CDR3 length equals 15 residues. The germline V gene has CDR1 SGHNT and CDR2 YYREEE (reference sequence).

The chain combines TRBV28 with TRBJ2-6; D unclear. The germline V and J ends were trimmed by 8 bases and 2 bases, with 10 bases remaining between them. CDR1 is MDHEN and CDR2 is SYDVKM in the germline V gene. CDR3 length equals 14 residues. The CDR3 DNA reads as TGTGCCAGCGCCGTCCCCCCTGGGGCCAACGTCCTGACTTTC. It codes for CASAVPPGANVLTF.

The chain carries TRBV30 and TRBJ2-1; no firm D call. The CDR3 sequence is 15 residues long. Trimming took off 4 bases at V and 0 bases at J, with 13 bases between the two ends. CDR1 GTSNPN and CDR2 SVGIG come from the germline V gene (reference sequence). CDR3 sequence reads: CAWILGGSSYNEQFF. In DNA, the CDR3 is TGTGCCTGGATCTTAGGCGGAAGCTCCTACAATGAGCAGTTCTTC. The variable domain in full, with the rest retrieved from reference TRBV30 and TRBJ2-1, is SQTIHQWPATLVQPVGSPLSLECTVEGTSNPNLYWYRQAAGRGLQLLFYSVGIGQISSEVPQNLSASRPQDRQFILSSKKLLLSDSGFYLCAWILGGSSYNEQFFGPGTRLTVL.

J is TRBJ2-3 and V is TRBV4-2; D is ambiguous. V was pared by 4 bases and J by 2 bases, with 7 bases between. This CDR3 comprises 13 residues. CDR1 is LGHNA, CDR2 YNFKEQ, per germline. CDR3 amino acids: CASSPYFTDTQYF. The CDR3 DNA follows: TGTGCCAGCAGCCCTTACTTCACAGATACGCAGTATTTT.

This clone was counted only a few times. This chain uses TRBV27 with TRBJ1-5; no definite D call. The CDR3 has 14 amino acids. The V end lost 3 bases, the J end lost 3 bases, and 9 bases lay between the germline ends. Germline V lookup: CDR1 MNHEY, CDR2 SMNVEV (reference sequence). As DNA, the CDR3 is TGTGCCAGCAGTTTCGGAGGGCACAATCAGCCCCAGCATTTT. Translated: CASSFGGHNQPQHF.

In its sample, this clone was seen a few times. CDR3: CASSLQTSTVTQYF. CDR3 sequence (DNA): TGTGCCAGCAGTTTACAGACCAGCACGGTGACGCAGTATTTT. The rearrangement links TRBV28 to TRBJ2-3; D uncertain. Trimming removed 2 bases from V and 9 bases from J, with 15 bases in between. CDR3 size: 14 residues. Germline CDR1 is MDHEN and CDR2 is SYDVKM.

The V call is TRBV9, the J call TRBJ2-1; 7 positions agree with TRBD1. V dropped 3 bases and J dropped 2; count of bases not matched to a gene: 5. Germline V gene sequence: CDR1 SGDLS, CDR2 YYNGEE. The CDR3 loop spans 15 amino acids. CDR3: CASSGTGDAYNEQFF. In DNA form, the CDR3 reads TGTGCCAGCAGCGGGACAGGCGACGCCTACAATGAGCAGTTCTTC.

As regards this clone: Additional DNA sequences in this sample encode the identical CDR3. V is TRBV5-1 and J is TRBJ2-5; 7 bases fit TRBD2. Per germline, CDR1 SGHRS and CDR2 YFSETQ. The CDR3 spans 15 residues. Unmatched junction bases numbered 4, after V lost 0 bases and J lost 2 bases. As DNA, the CDR3 is TGCGCCAGCAGCTTGGGGGCTAGCGGACAAGAGACCCAGTACTTC. It specifies CASSLGASGQETQYF. Based on the CDR3 plus reference TRBV5-1 and TRBJ2-5, the full variable domain is KAGVTQTPRYLIKTRGQQVTLSCSPISGHRSVSWYQQTPGQGLQFLFEYFSETQRNKGNFPGRFSGRQFSNSRSEMNVSTLELGDSALYLCASSLGASGQETQYFGPGTRLLVL.

V is TRBV27 and J is TRBJ1-1; no reliable D call. The germline V gene has CDR1 MNHEY and CDR2 SMNVEV (reference sequence). The CDR3 runs 14 residues. Trimming cost V 2 bases and J 3 bases, with 10 bases left between them. The CDR3, as DNA: TGTGCCAGCAGTTTACGGGGTGGGTACACTGAAGCTTTCTTT. Its protein is CASSLRGGYTEAFF.

This clone was found a few times. This rearrangement joins TRBV7-9 to TRBJ2-5; possible D gene TRBD1, 6 bases. The CDR3 length is 13 residues. Looked up from germline, CDR1 is SEHNR and CDR2 is FQNEAQ (reference sequence). V was clipped by 4 bases and J by 3 bases, with 9 bases between them. The CDR3 DNA reads as TGTGCCAGCAGCTACTACAGGGAAGAGACCCAGTACTTC. It specifies CASSYYREETQYF. The whole variable domain, filled in from reference TRBV7-9 and TRBJ2-5, reads DTGVSQNPRHKITKRGQNVTFRCDPISEHNRLYWYRQTLGQGPEFLTYFQNEAQLEKSRLLSDRFSAERPKGSFSTLEIQRTEQGDSAMYLCASSYYREETQYFGPGTRLLVL.

This clone was counted a few times. The CDR3 DNA reads TGTGCCAGCAGCTTCGGGACTCGGCAAGATACGCAGTATTTT. Residues: CASSFGTRQDTQYF. This chain uses TRBV7-3 with TRBJ2-3; D is possibly TRBD2 (6 bases). The CDR3 is 14 amino acids. V was shortened by 3 bases and J by 5 bases, with 12 bases between the two germline ends. Germline V gives CDR1 SGHTA, CDR2 FQGTGA.

J is TRBJ2-3 and V is TRBV30; perhaps TRBD1 as D (6 bases). V dropped 3 bases and J dropped 9 bases, with 13 bases sitting between them. Germline assignment: CDR1 GTSNPN and CDR2 SVGIG (reference sequence). The CDR3 length is 12 residues. The CDR3 coding sequence is TGTGCCTGGAGCGACGCAGGGGAAACGCAGTATTTT. Translation: CAWSDAGETQYF.

This clone has a single count. Other DNA sequences in this sample translate to the same CDR3. This chain joins TRBV11-2 and TRBJ2-5, with unresolved D. The germline V and J ends were trimmed by 1 base and 5 bases, with 5 bases remaining between them. The germline CDR1 and CDR2 sequences are SGHAT and FQNNGV. This CDR3 is 12 amino acids long. CDR3 amino acids: CASSLVGETQYF. CDR3 sequence (DNA): TGTGCCAGCAGCTTAGTAGGGGAGACCCAGTACTTC.

The chain couples TRBV30 to TRBJ2-5, with 7 nucleotides matching TRBD1. The J call may not be correct, given that the DNA end is closer to TRBJ2-7. CDR3 size: 15 residues. Germline lookup yields CDR1 GTSNPN and CDR2 SVGIG (reference sequence). CDR3 region: CAWSVLSGGLPEQYF. The CDR3 region has the DNA TGTGCCTGGAGTGTACTGTCAGGGGGTCTTCCCGAGCAGTACTTC.

The rearrangement links TRBV5-1 to TRBJ2-5; perhaps TRBD2 as D (6 bases). Germline CDR1 and CDR2: SGHRS and YFSETQ. V was clipped by 2 bases and J by 4 bases, with 6 bases between them. The CDR3 loop spans 12 amino acids. The CDR3 reads CASSFGGETQYF. DNA for the CDR3: TGCGCCAGCAGCTTCGGGGGAGAGACCCAGTACTTC.

This chain joins TRBV7-9 and TRBJ1-2; no clear D gene. The CDR3 spans 15 residues. CDR1 and CDR2 from the germline V gene are SEHNR and FQNEAQ (reference sequence). V dropped 1 base and J dropped 6 bases, with 15 bases sitting between them. The CDR3 DNA reads as TGTGCCAGCAGCTTAGAAGACGCTCGGAGGGATGGCTACACCTTC. Amino acid sequence: CASSLEDARRDGYTF.

The rearrangement links TRBV5-1 to TRBJ1-1; TRBD1 might be the D (6 bases). Deletions cut 0 bases from V and 1 base from J, with 10 bases between. The CDR3 extends over 15 amino acids. Germline V lookup: CDR1 SGHRS, CDR2 YFSETQ. The CDR3 DNA reads as TGCGCCAGCAGCTTGGGTCACAGGGCGAACACTGAAGCTTTCTTT. Protein product: CASSLGHRANTEAFF.

This clone occurred a few times. The chain carries TRBV7-3 and TRBJ1-1, with D maybe TRBD1 (6 bases). V gave up 4 bases and J gave up 5 bases, with 11 bases separating them. The CDR3 is made up of 13 amino acids. The germline V gene has CDR1 SGHTA and CDR2 FQGTGA. The CDR3 loop is CASSSPTGTEAFF. The CDR3 region has the DNA TGTGCCAGCAGCTCGCCCACAGGGACTGAAGCTTTCTTT.